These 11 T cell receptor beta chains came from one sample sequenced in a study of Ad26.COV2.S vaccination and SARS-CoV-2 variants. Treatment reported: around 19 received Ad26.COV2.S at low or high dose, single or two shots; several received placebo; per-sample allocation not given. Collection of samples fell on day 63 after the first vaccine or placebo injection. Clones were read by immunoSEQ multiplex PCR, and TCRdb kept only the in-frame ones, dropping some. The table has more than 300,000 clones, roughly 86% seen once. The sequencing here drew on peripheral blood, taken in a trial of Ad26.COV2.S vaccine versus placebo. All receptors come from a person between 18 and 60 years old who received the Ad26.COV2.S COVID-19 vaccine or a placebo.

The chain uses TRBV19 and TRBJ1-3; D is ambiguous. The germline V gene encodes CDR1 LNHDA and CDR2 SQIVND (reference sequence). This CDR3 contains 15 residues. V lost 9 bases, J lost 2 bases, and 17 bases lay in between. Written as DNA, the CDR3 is TGTGCCAGCACAAAAACGCAACGGGCTGGAAACACCATATATTTT. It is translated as CASTKTQRAGNTIYF.

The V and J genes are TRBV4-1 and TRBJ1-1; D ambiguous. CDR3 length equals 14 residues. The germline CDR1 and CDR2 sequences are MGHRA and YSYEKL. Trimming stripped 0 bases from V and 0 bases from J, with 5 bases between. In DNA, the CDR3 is TGCGCCAGCAGCCAAGACAGGCTGAACACTGAAGCTTTCTTT. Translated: CASSQDRLNTEAFF.

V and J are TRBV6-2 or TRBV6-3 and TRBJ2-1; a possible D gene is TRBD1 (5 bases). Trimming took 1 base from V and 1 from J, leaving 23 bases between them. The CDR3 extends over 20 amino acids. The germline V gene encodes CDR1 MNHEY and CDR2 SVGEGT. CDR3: CASSYLSQVSSLRSYNEQFF. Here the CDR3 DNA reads TGTGCCAGCAGTTACTTGTCACAGGTTTCGTCTCTAAGGTCCTACAATGAGCAGTTCTTC.

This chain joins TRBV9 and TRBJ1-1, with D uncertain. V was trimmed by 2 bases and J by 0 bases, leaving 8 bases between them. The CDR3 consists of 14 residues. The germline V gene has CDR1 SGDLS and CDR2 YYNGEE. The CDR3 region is CASSVDGMNTEAFF. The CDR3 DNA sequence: TGTGCCAGCAGCGTCGACGGAATGAACACTGAAGCTTTCTTT.

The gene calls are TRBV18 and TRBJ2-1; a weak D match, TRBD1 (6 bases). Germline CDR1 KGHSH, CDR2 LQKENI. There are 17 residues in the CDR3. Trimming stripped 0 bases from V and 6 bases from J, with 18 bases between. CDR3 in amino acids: CASSPPLQMGAVNEQFF. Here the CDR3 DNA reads TGTGCCAGCTCACCACCCCTACAGATGGGGGCGGTCAATGAGCAGTTCTTC.

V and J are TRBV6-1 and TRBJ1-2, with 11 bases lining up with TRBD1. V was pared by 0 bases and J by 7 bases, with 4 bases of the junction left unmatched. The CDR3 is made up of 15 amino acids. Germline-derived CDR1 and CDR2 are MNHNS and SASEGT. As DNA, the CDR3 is TGTGCCAGCAGTGAAGCGGGGGACAGGGGGATTGGCTACACCTTC. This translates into CASSEAGDRGIGYTF.

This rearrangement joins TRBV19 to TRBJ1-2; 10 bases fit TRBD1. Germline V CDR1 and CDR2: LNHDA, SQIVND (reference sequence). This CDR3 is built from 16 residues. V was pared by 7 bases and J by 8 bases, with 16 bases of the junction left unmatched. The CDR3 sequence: CASTTGTGAARYGYTF. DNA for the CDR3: TGTGCCAGTACCACCGGGACAGGGGCCGCCCGATACGGCTACACCTTC.

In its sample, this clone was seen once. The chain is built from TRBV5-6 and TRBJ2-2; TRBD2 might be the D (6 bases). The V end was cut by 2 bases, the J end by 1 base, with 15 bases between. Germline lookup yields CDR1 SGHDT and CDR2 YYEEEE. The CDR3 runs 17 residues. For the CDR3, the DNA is TGTGCCAGCAGCTTAGGATTGCCGGGGGTGAACACCGGGGAGCTGTTTTTT. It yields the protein CASSLGLPGVNTGELFF.

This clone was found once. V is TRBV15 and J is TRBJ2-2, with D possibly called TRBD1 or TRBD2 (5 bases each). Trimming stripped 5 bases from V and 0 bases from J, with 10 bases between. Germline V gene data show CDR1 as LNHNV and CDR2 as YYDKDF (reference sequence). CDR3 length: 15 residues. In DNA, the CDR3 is TGTGCCACCAGCCGGGGACCGACGAACACCGGGGAGCTGTTTTTT. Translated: CATSRGPTNTGELFF.

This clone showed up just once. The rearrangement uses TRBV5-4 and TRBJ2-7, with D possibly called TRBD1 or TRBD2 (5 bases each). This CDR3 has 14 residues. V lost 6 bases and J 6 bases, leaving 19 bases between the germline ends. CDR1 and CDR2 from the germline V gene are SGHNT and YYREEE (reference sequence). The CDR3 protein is CASTSLAGGGEQYF. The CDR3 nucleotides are TGTGCCAGCACCTCTCTGGCAGGTGGGGGCGAGCAGTACTTC.

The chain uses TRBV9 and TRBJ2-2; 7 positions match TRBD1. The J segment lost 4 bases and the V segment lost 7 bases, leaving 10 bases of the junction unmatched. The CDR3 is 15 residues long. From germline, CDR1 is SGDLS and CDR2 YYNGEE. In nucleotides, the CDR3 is TGTGCCAGCTCAAGGGGGCAGTTCTCCACCGGGGAGCTGTTTTTT. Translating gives CASSRGQFSTGELFF.